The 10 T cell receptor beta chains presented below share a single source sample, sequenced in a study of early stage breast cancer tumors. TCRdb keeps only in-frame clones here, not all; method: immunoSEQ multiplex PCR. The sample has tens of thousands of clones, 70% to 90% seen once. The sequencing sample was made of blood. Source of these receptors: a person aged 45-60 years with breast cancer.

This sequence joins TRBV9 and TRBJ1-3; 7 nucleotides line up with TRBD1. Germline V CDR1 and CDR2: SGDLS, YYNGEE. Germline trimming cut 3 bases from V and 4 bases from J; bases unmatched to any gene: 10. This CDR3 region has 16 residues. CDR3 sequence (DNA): TGTGCCAGCAGCGCTGCCCAGGGGGAATCAGGAAACACCATATATTTT. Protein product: CASSAAQGESGNTIYF.

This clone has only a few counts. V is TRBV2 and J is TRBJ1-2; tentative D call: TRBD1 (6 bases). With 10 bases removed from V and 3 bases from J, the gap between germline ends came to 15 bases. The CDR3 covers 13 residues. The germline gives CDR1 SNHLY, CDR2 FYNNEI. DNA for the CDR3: TGTGCCACCTACAGGGCGGGAGACTATGGCTACACCTTC. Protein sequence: CATYRAGDYGYTF.

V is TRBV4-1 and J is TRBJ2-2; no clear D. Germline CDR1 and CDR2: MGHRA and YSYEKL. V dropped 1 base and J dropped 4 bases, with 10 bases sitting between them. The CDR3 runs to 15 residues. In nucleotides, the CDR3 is TGCGCCAGCAGCCAAGCTCTCCCCTCCACCGGGGAGCTGTTTTTT. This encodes CASSQALPSTGELFF.

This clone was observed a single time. CDR3 in DNA: TGTGCCAGCAGCTTGGCCCCCAGGGGGCGTTATGGCTACACCTTC. It yields the protein CASSLAPRGRYGYTF. The chain recombines TRBV5-6 with TRBJ1-2; 8 bases are shared with TRBD1. V lost 0 bases and J lost 5; bases outside the gene matches: 6. The CDR3 totals 15 residues. Germline V gene data show CDR1 as SGHDT and CDR2 as YYEEEE.

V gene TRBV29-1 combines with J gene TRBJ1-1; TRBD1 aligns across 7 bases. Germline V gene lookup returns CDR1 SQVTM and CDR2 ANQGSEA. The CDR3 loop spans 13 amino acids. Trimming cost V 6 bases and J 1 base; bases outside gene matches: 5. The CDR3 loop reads CSVMDRKNTEAFF. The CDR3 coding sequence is TGCAGCGTCATGGACAGGAAGAACACTGAAGCTTTCTTT.

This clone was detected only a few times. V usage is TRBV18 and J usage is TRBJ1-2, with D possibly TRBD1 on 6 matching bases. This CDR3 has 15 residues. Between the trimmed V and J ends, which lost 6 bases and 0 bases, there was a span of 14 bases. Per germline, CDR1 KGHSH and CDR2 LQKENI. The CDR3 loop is CASSQSGQTNYGYTF. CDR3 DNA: TGTGCCAGCTCCCAGTCAGGACAGACTAACTATGGCTACACCTTC.

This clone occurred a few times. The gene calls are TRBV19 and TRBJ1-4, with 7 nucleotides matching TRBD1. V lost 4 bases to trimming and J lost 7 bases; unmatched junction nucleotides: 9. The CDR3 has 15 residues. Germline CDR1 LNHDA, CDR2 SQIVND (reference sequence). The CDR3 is CASSTRQGRGEKLFF. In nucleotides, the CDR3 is TGTGCCAGTAGTACCCGACAGGGAAGAGGTGAAAAACTGTTTTTT. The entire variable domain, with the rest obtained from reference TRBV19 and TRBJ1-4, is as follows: DGGITQSPKYLFRKEGQNVTLSCEQNLNHDAMYWYRQDPGQGLRLIYYSQIVNDFQKGDIAEGYSVSREKKESFPLTVTSAQKNPTAFYLCASSTRQGRGEKLFFGSGTQLSVL.

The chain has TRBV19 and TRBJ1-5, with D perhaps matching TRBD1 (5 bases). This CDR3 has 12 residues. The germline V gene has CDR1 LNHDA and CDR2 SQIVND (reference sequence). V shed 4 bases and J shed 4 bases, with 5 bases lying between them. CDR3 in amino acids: CASSTGNQPQHF. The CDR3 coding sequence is TGTGCCAGTAGTACAGGGAATCAGCCCCAGCATTTT.

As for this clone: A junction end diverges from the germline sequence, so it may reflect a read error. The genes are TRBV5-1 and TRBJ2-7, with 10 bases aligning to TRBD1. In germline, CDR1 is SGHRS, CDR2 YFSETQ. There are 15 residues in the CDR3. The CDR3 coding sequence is TGCGCCAGTAGCTCGACCGGGACAGGGGCATACGAGCAGTACTTC. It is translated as CASSSTGTGAYEQYF.

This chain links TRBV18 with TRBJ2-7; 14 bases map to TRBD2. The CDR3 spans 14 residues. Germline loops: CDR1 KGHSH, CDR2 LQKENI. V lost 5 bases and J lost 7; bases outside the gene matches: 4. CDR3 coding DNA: TGTGCCAGCTCATCCGGGACTAGCGGGGGTGAGCAGTACTTC. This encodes CASSSGTSGGEQYF.